This T cell receptor (beta chain) comes out of a study of OX40 agonist ivuxolimab in advanced cancers. This CDR3 is 16 amino acids long. CDR1 and CDR2 (germline): LGHNA, YNFKEQ. The trim removed 0 bases at V and 6 bases at J, leaving 7 bases unmatched. Measured with immunoSEQ multiplex PCR; TCRdb has only the in-frame clones, and not every one. The repertoire includes around 94,000 clones, roughly 91% of them detected once, and just over 0.3% sits in the top ten. V usage is TRBV4-2 and J usage is TRBJ2-1, with TRBD2 matching over 8 bases. Sequences were derived from CD4+ or CD8+ T cells sorted from blood, sampled in a trial of the OX40 agonist ivuxolimab. The TCR originated in an adult with an advanced solid tumor such as melanoma, head and neck, liver or kidney cancer. The DNA of the CDR3 is TGTGCCAGCAGCCAAGATGCCGGGGGGGAGAGCAATGAGCAGTTCTTC. This encodes CASSQDAGGESNEQFF.